This TCR beta chain stems from a study of T cells in Graves' hyperthyroidism and ophthalmopathy. As for the study in general: Blood from the periphery was taken at initial diagnosis, before any treatment.

Germline V gives CDR1 SQVTM, CDR2 ANQGSEA. The CDR3 runs to 16 residues. Trimming shortened V by 0 bases and J by 1 base, and 15 bases separated the two germline ends. Individuals with ophthalmopathy presented a Clinical Activity Score of at least 3, a NOSPECS grade of at least 4 and a duration under 3 months. Diagnoses used clinical symptoms, serum thyroxine and TRAb, thyroid ultrasound and orbital computed tomography. The PBMCs had their origin in roughly 9.4 ml of fresh peripheral blood. Regions amplified from RNA transcripts were the TCR beta CDR3 regions. Initially, a first-round RT-PCR of the TCR CDR3 employed the HTBI primer set. MiXCR, applied by TCRdb to the multiplex PCR reads, yields one record per CDR3 protein. The table records fewer than 450,000 distinct CDR3 sequences, around 15% of them present only once.

V and J are TRBV29-1 and TRBJ1-1; TRBD1 is a possible D gene (6 bases). The source is a man aged 50 to 59 with Graves' ophthalmopathy. Sequenced sample: blood. The CDR3 region has the DNA TGCAGCGTTGAAGATCTGGGGGGCCCATCGAACACTGAAGCTTTCTTT. This encodes CSVEDLGGPSNTEAFF.